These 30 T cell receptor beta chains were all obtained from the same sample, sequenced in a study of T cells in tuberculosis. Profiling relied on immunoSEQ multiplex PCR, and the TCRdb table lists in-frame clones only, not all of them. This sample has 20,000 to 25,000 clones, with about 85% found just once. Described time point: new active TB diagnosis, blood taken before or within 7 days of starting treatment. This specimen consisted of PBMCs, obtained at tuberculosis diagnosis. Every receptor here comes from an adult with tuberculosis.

CDR3 bases: TGTGCCAGCAGCTTATCCTCGACAGAAGCTAACTATGGCTACACCTTC. Translating it yields CASSLSSTEANYGYTF. The gene calls are TRBV7-9 and TRBJ1-2; tentatively, D is TRBD1 (5 bases). V dropped 2 bases and J dropped 0 bases, with 13 bases sitting between them. The germline CDR1 and CDR2 sequences are SEHNR and FQNEAQ (reference sequence). The CDR3 contains 16 residues.

CDR3 region: CASSSQNTEAFF. Here the CDR3 DNA reads TGTGCCAGCAGCTCCCAAAACACTGAAGCTTTCTTT. The chain recombines TRBV7-9 with TRBJ1-1; D is ambiguous. Germline V gene sequence: CDR1 SEHNR, CDR2 FQNEAQ (reference sequence). This CDR3 is 12 amino acids long. Deletions cut 4 bases from V and 2 bases from J, with 5 bases between.

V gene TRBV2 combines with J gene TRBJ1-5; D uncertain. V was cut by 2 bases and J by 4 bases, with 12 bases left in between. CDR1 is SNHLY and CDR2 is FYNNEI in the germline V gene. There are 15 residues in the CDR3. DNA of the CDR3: TGTGCCAGCAGTGAATCCGGGGTTGGGAATCAGCCCCAGCATTTT. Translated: CASSESGVGNQPQHF. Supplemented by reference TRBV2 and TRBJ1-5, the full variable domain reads EPEVTQTPSHQVTQMGQEVILRCVPISNHLYFYWYRQILGQKVEFLVSFYNNEISEKSEIFDDQFSVERPDGSNFTLKIRSTKLEDSAMYFCASSESGVGNQPQHFGDGTRLSIL.

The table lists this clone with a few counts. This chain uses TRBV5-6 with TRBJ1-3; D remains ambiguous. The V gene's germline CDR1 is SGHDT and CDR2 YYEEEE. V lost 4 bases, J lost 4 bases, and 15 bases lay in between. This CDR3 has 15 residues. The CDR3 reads CASSGATPGGNTIYF. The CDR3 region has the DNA TGTGCCAGCAGCGGCGCAACCCCGGGAGGAAACACCATATATTTT.

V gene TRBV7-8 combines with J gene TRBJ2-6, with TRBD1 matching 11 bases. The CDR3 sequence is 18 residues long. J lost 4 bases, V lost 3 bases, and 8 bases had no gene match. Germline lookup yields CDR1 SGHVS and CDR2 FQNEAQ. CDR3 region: CASSLTGTGGFGANVLTF. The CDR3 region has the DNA TGTGCCAGCAGCTTGACCGGGACAGGGGGGTTCGGGGCCAACGTCCTGACTTTC.

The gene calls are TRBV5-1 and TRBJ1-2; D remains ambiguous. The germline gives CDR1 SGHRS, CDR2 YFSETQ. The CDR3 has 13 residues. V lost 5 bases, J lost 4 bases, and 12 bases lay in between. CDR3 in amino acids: CASRPTPFYGYTF. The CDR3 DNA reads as TGCGCCAGCAGGCCGACACCTTTCTATGGCTACACCTTC.

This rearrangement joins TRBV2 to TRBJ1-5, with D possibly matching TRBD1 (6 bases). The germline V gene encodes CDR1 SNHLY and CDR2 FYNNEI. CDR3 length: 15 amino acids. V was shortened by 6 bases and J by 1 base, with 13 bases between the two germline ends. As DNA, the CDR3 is TGTGCCAGCAGCCGGGAGGGGGTGAGCAATCAGCCCCAGCATTTT. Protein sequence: CASSREGVSNQPQHF.

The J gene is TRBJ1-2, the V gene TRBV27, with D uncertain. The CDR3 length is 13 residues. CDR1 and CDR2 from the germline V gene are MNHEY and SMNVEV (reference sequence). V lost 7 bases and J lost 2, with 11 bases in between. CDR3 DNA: TGTGCCAGCACCCCAGCAGGAAACTATGGCTACACCTTC. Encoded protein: CASTPAGNYGYTF.

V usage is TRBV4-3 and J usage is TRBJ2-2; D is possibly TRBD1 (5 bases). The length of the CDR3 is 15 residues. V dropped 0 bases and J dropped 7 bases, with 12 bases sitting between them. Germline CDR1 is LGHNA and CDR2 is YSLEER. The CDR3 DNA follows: TGCGCCAGCAGCCAAGACAAATCACAGGACGGGGAGCTGTTTTTT. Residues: CASSQDKSQDGELFF.

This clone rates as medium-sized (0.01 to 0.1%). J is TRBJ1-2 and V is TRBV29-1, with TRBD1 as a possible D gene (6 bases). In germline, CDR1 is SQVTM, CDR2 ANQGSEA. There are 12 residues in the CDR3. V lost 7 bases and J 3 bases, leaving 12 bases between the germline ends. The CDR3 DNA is TGCAGCGAAGAGGGGGTAGACTATGGCTACACCTTC. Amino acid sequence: CSEEGVDYGYTF.

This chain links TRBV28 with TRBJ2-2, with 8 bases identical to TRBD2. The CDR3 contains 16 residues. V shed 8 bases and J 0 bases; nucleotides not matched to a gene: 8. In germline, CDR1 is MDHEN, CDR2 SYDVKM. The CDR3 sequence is CASHLAGQTNTGELFF. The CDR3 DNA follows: TGTGCCAGCCACCTAGCGGGCCAAACGAACACCGGGGAGCTGTTTTTT. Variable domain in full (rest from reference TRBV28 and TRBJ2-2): DVKVTQSSRYLVKRTGEKVFLECVQDMDHENMFWYRQDPGLGLRLIYFSYDVKMKEKGDIPEGYSVSREKKERFSLILESASTNQTSMYLCASHLAGQTNTGELFFGEGSRLTVL.

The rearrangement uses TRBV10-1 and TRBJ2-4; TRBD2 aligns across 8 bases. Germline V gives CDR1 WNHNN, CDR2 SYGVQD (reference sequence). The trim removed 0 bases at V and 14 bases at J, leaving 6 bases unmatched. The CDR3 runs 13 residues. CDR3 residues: CASSESGGGPEYF. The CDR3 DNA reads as TGCGCCAGCAGTGAGTCAGGCGGGGGGCCCGAGTACTTC.

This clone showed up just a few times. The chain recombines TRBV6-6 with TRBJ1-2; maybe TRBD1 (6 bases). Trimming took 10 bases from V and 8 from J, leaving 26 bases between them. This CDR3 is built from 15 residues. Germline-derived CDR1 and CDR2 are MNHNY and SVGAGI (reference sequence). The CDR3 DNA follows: TGTGCCATCCCGACGGATGGACAGCCCTTCGGGGGCTACACCTTC. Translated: CAIPTDGQPFGGYTF.

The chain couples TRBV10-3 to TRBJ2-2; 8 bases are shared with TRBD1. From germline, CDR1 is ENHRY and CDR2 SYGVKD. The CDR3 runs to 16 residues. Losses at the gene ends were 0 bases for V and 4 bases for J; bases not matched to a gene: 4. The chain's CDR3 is CAISESGQGGTGELFF. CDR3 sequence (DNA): TGTGCCATCAGTGAGTCTGGACAGGGTGGCACCGGGGAGCTGTTTTTT.

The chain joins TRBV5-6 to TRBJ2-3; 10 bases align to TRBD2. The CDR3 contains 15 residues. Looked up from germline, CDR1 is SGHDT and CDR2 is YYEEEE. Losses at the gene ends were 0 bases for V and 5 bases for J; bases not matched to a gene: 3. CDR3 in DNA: TGTGCCAGCAGCTTGGTCAGCGGGGGGGTAGATACGCAGTATTTT. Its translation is CASSLVSGGVDTQYF.

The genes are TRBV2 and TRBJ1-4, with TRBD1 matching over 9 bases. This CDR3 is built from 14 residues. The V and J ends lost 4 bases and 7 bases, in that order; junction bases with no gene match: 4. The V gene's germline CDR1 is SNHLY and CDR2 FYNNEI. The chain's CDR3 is CASSADRGTEKLFF. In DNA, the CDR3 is TGTGCCAGCAGTGCCGACAGGGGGACTGAAAAACTGTTTTTT. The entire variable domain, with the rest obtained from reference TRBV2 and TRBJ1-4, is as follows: EPEVTQTPSHQVTQMGQEVILRCVPISNHLYFYWYRQILGQKVEFLVSFYNNEISEKSEIFDDQFSVERPDGSNFTLKIRSTKLEDSAMYFCASSADRGTEKLFFGSGTQLSVL.

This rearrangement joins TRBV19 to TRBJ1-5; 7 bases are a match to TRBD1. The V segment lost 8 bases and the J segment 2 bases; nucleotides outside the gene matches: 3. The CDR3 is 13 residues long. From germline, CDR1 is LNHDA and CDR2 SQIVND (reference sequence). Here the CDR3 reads CASGTGGNQPQHF. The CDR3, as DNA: TGTGCCAGTGGTACAGGGGGCAATCAGCCCCAGCATTTT.

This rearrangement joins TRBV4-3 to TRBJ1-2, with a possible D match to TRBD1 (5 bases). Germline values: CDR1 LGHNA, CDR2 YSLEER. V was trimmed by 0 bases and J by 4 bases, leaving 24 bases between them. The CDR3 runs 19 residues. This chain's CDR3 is CASSQDINAGVTLSYGYTF. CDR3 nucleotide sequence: TGCGCCAGCAGCCAAGATATAAATGCGGGGGTAACACTCAGCTATGGCTACACCTTC.

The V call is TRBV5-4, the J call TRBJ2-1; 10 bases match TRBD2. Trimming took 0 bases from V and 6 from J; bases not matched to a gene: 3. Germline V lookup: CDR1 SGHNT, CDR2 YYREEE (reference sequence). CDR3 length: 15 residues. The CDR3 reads CASSLGSSGGNEQFF. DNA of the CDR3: TGTGCCAGCAGCTTGGGGTCTAGCGGGGGCAATGAGCAGTTCTTC.

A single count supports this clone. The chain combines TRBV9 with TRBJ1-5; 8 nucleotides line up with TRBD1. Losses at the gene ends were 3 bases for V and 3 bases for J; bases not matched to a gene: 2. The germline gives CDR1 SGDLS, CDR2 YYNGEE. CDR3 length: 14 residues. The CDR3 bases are TGTGCCAGCAGCGAGACAGGGGACAATCAGCCCCAGCATTTT. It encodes CASSETGDNQPQHF.

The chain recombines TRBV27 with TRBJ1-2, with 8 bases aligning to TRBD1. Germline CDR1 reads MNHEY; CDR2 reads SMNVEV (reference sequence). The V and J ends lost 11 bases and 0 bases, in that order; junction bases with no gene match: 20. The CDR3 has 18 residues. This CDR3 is CAGSINWTGQGPNYGYTF. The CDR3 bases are TGTGCCGGCTCAATTAATTGGACAGGGCAGGGGCCTAACTATGGCTACACCTTC.

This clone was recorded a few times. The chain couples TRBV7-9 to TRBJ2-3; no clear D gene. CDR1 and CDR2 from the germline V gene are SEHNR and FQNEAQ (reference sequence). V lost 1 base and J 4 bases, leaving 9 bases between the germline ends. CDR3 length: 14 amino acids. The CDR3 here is CASSLVGAPDTQYF. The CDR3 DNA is TGTGCCAGCAGCTTAGTGGGCGCGCCAGATACGCAGTATTTT.

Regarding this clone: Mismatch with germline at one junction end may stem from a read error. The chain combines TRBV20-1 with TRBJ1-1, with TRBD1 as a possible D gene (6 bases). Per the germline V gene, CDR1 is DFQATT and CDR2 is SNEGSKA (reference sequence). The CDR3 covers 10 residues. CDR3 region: CSAGDREAFF. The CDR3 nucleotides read TGCAGTGCTGGAGACAGGGAAGCTTTCTTT.

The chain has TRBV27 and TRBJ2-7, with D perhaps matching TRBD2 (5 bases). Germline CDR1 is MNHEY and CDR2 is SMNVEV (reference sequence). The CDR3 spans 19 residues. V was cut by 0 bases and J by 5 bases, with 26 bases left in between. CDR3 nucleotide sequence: TGTGCCAGCAGTTTATCCCCGAAGTCCCGAGGGCTACTATTCCACGAGCAGTACTTC. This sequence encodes CASSLSPKSRGLLFHEQYF.

The CDR3 nucleotides are TGTGCCAGCAGCTTAGCGGAGGGATCGGGCACAGATACGCAGTATTTT. Its translation: CASSLAEGSGTDTQYF. The rearrangement uses TRBV7-7 and TRBJ2-3; possible D gene TRBD2, 6 bases. The CDR3 runs 16 residues. The V gene's germline CDR1 is SSHAT and CDR2 FNYEAQ (reference sequence). V lost 0 bases, J lost 1 base, and 11 bases lay in between.

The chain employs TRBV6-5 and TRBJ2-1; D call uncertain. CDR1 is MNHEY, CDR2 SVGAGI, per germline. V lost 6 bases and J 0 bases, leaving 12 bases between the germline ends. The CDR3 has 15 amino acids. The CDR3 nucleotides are TGTGCCAGCAGCTACCCGCGGAGCTCCTACAATGAGCAGTTCTTC. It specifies CASSYPRSSYNEQFF.

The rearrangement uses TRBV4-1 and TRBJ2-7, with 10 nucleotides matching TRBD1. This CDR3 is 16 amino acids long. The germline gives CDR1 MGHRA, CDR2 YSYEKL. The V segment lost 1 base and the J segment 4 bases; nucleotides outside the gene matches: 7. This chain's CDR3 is CASSQVSGTGVYEQYF. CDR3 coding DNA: TGCGCCAGCAGCCAAGTCTCCGGGACAGGGGTGTACGAGCAGTACTTC.

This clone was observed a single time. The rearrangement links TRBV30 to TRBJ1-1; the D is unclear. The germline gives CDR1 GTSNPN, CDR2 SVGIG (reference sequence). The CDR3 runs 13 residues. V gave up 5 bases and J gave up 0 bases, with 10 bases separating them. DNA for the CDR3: TGTGCCTGGGGGCTCGGGATGAACACTGAAGCTTTCTTT. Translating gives CAWGLGMNTEAFF.

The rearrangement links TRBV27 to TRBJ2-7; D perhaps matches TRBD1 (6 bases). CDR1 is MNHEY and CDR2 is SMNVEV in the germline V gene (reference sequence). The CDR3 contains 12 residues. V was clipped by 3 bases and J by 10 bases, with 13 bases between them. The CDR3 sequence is CASSFAQGHQYF. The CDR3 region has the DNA TGTGCCAGCAGTTTCGCACAGGGCCATCAGTACTTC.

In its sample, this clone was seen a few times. CDR3 in DNA: TGTGCCAGCAGTGACCCCTCTAGCGGGAGTCGCGAATACTTC. It specifies CASSDPSSGSREYF. V usage is TRBV6-5 and J usage is TRBJ2-7, with TRBD2 matching 10 bases. V lost 5 bases and J lost 13; bases outside the gene matches: 14. This CDR3 has 14 residues. The germline CDR1 and CDR2 sequences are MNHEY and SVGAGI.